This T cell receptor beta chain appears in the sequencing data of a study of T cells and Merkel cell carcinoma outcomes (dated by TCRdb to about 2020). Background on the whole study: The tumor T-cell repertoire, together with T-cell density, was examined as a predictor of clinical outcome in patients with Merkel cell carcinoma. Beyond this particular receptor, the publication reports: Clinical outcomes in Merkel cell carcinoma patients were reported to be predicted by T-cell repertoire features combined with T-cell density.

Libraries were made using the immunoSEQ multiplex PCR assay. TCRdb holds this immuneACCESS table with in-frame rearrangements only. Some clones are missing; in checked studies, unresolved V genes explain under half, and the rest has no known cause. The sample contains several thousand clones, approximately 75% of them found a single time. The top ten clonotypes cover about 14% of the sample. The CDR3 runs 15 residues from the cysteine to the phenylalanine. The only DNA kept is the CDR3, 45 bases in frame from the first base. The germline V gene (reference sequence) provides CDR1 LNHNV and CDR2 YYDKDF. The trim is 1 base for V and 0 bases for J, with a gap of 10 bases between the germline ends. On this clone: What antigen it recognizes has not been identified. Base qualities are not recorded, but no much larger clone differs from it by a single base.

Samples came from patients with Merkel cell carcinoma. The clonotype originates from a human donor with Merkel cell carcinoma. Some clones in this sample may be carry-over from other donors' samples. This chain joins TRBV15 to TRBJ2-7, with the identity of the D gene unclear. The source material was tumor tissue from Merkel cell carcinoma. At the DNA level, the sequence is TGTGCCACCAGCAGAGGCAGGTTAGCCTCCTACGAGCAGTACTTC. This translates into CATSRGRLASYEQYF.